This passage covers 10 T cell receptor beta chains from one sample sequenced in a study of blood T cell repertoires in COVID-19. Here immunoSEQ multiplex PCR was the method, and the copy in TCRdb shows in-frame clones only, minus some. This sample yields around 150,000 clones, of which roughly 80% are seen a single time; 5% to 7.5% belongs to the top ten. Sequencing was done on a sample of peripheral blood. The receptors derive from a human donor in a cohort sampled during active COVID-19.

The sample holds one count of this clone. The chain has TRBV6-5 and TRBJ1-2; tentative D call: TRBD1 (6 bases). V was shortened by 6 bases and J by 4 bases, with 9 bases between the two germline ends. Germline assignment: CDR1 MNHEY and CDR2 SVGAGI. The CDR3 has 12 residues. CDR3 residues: CASSSGVYGYTF. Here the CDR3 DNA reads TGTGCCAGCAGCTCAGGGGTCTATGGCTACACCTTC.

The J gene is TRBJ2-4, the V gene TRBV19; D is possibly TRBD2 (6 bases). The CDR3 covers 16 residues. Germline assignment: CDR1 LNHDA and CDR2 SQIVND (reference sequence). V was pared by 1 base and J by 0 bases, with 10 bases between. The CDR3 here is CASSIGGELAKNIQYF. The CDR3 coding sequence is TGTGCCAGTAGTATAGGGGGGGAACTAGCCAAAAACATTCAGTACTTC.

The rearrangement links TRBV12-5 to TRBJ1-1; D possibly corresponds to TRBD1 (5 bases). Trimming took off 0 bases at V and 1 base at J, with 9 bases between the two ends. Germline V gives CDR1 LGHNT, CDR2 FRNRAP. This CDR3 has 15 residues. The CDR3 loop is CASGLVRTGNTEAFF. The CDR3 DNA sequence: TGTGCTAGTGGTTTGGTACGAACAGGGAACACTGAAGCTTTCTTT.

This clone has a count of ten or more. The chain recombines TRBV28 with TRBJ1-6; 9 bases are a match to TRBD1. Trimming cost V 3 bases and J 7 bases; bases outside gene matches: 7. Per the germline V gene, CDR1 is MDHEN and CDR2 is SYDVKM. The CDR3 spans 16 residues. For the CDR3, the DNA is TGTGCCAGCAGTTTTCTCGGGGACAGGGTAAATTCACCCCTCCACTTT. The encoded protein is CASSFLGDRVNSPLHF.

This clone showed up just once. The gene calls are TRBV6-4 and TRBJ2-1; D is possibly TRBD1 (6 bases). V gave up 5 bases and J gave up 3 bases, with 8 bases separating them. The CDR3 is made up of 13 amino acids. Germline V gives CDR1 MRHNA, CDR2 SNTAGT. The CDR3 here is CASSRDNYNEQFF. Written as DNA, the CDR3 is TGTGCCAGCAGTCGGGACAACTACAATGAGCAGTTCTTC.

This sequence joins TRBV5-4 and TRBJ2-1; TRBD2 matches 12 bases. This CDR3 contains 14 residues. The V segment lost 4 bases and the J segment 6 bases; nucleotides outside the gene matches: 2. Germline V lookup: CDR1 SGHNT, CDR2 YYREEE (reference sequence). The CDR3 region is CASSRLAGANEQFF. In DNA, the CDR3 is TGTGCCAGCAGCCGACTAGCGGGGGCCAATGAGCAGTTCTTC.

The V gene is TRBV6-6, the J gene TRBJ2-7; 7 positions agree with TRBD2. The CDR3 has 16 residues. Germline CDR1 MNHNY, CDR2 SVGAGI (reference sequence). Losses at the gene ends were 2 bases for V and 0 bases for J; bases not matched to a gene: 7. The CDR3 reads CASSYRSRGNSYEQYF. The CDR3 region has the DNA TGTGCCAGCAGTTACAGATCGCGGGGGAACTCCTACGAGCAGTACTTC.

DNA of the CDR3: TGTGCCAGCACAAAACAGGGGTGGGAAAACATTCAGTACTTC. It translates to CASTKQGWENIQYF. V gene TRBV28 combines with J gene TRBJ2-4, with 7 bases identical to TRBD1. Germline V gene data show CDR1 as MDHEN and CDR2 as SYDVKM. The junction had 8 bases not matched to a gene; V was cut back by 7 bases and J by 5 bases. The CDR3 totals 14 residues.

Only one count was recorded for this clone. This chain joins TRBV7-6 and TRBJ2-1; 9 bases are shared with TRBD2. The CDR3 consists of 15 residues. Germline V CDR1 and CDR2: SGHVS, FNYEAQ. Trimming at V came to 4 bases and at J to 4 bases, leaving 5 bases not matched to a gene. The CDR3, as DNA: TGTGCCAGCAGCTCAAGCGGGGGGCTGTACAATGAGCAGTTCTTC. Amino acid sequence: CASSSSGGLYNEQFF.

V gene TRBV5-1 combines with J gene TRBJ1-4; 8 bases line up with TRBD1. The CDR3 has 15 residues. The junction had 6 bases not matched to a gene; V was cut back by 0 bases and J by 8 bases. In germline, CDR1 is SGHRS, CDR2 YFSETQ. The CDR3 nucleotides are TGCGCCAGCAGCTTGGCTGGACAGGGAAGAGAAAAACTGTTTTTT. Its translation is CASSLAGQGREKLFF.